One T cell receptor beta chain is described in this entry. What it recognizes is unknown. These data come from a study of OX40 agonist ivuxolimab in advanced cancers. Study overall: Patients assigned to dose escalation were diagnosed with hepatocellular carcinoma, melanoma, renal cell or head and neck cancer.

Assay: immunoSEQ multiplex PCR; the TCRdb copy retains only in-frame clones and omits some. Among 70,000 or so clones listed, about 90% were seen once. Study conclusions and caveats: Near-lowest levels of clonal expansion characterized partial responders at 0.1-3.0 mg/kg.

Trimming took off 4 bases at V and 7 bases at J, with 26 bases between the two ends. Germline V gene lookup returns CDR1 GTSNPN and CDR2 SVGIG (reference sequence). CDR3 size: 18 residues. This sequence originates from an adult with an advanced solid tumor such as melanoma, head and neck, liver or kidney cancer. The gene calls are TRBV30 and TRBJ1-6, with unresolved D. This sample comprised CD4+ or CD8+ T cells sorted from blood, obtained in a trial of the OX40 agonist ivuxolimab. This CDR3 reads CAWTRVRLGLNVNSPLHF. For the CDR3, the DNA is TGTGCCTGGACTAGGGTGAGATTGGGCCTGAATGTAAATTCACCCCTCCACTTT. The full variable domain, completed using reference TRBV30 and TRBJ1-6, is SQTIHQWPATLVQPVGSPLSLECTVEGTSNPNLYWYRQAAGRGLQLLFYSVGIGQISSEVPQNLSASRPQDRQFILSSKKLLLSDSGFYLCAWTRVRLGLNVNSPLHFGNGTRLTVT.